Below, 20 T cell receptor beta chains from the same sample are listed, as sequenced in a study of shared clonotypes between healthy human individuals. TCRdb's table, derived via immunoSEQ multiplex PCR, lists solely in-frame clones and lacks some. The sample has over 2 million clones; approximately 90% are singletons. Material: naive CD4+ T cells from PBMCs. Subset denoted: CD45RA+ positively selected. These receptors all come from a man aged 18 to 30 in good health. Some clones in this sample may be carry-over from other donors' samples.

The rearrangement uses TRBV2 and TRBJ1-1; 7 nucleotides match TRBD1. Germline CDR1 is SNHLY and CDR2 is FYNNEI. V trimming: 3 bases; J trimming: 0 bases; junction bases outside the gene matches: 4. The CDR3 sequence is 15 residues long. For the CDR3, the DNA is TGTGCCAGCAGTGACACAGGGGTTATGAACACTGAAGCTTTCTTT. Translation gives CASSDTGVMNTEAFF.

This chain joins TRBV5-1 and TRBJ1-1; 9 bases line up with TRBD1. The CDR3 loop spans 14 amino acids. Germline CDR1 and CDR2: SGHRS and YFSETQ. V shed 4 bases, J shed 7 bases, and the junction held 8 bases outside the gene matches. The CDR3 DNA is TGCGCCAGCAGCACTGGGACAGGGCTCGGTGAAGCTTTCTTT. It is translated as CASSTGTGLGEAFF.

This chain links TRBV4-2 with TRBJ1-1; D is perhaps TRBD1 (6 bases). Per germline, CDR1 LGHNA and CDR2 YNFKEQ. V shed 0 bases and J shed 4 bases, with 9 bases lying between them. This CDR3 is built from 14 residues. This CDR3 is CASSQELGGTEAFF. The CDR3 coding sequence is TGTGCCAGCAGCCAAGAATTAGGGGGCACTGAAGCTTTCTTT.

This chain uses TRBV5-1 with TRBJ1-1, with TRBD1 as a possible D gene (5 bases). With 4 bases removed from V and 4 bases from J, the gap between germline ends came to 14 bases. CDR3 length: 14 amino acids. Germline V gene lookup returns CDR1 SGHRS and CDR2 YFSETQ. The CDR3 nucleotides read TGCGCCAGCAGCCCCGGGACGTCGGGCACTGAAGCTTTCTTT. It is translated as CASSPGTSGTEAFF.

V gene TRBV5-1 combines with J gene TRBJ1-5; possible D gene TRBD1, 6 bases. The germline gives CDR1 SGHRS, CDR2 YFSETQ. The ends were cut back, 0 bases at V and 9 bases at J, with 10 bases in the middle. The CDR3 spans 13 residues. CDR3 nucleotide sequence: TGCGCCAGCAGCTTGGAGGGGGGCCTGCCCCAGCATTTT. Translation: CASSLEGGLPQHF. Full variable domain (outside the CDR3, taken from reference TRBV5-1 and TRBJ1-5): KAGVTQTPRYLIKTRGQQVTLSCSPISGHRSVSWYQQTPGQGLQFLFEYFSETQRNKGNFPGRFSGRQFSNSRSEMNVSTLELGDSALYLCASSLEGGLPQHFGDGTRLSIL.

This chain connects TRBV2 to TRBJ2-1; D might be TRBD1 (6 bases). Germline V gene lookup returns CDR1 SNHLY and CDR2 FYNNEI. This CDR3 contains 15 residues. V lost 4 bases, J lost 0 bases, and 10 bases lay in between. CDR3 bases: TGTGCCAGCAGTGGACAGGCGAGCTCCTACAATGAGCAGTTCTTC. It specifies CASSGQASSYNEQFF.

V gene TRBV19 combines with J gene TRBJ1-2; D might be TRBD1 (5 bases). V lost 5 bases and J 6 bases, leaving 13 bases between the germline ends. This CDR3 spans 13 amino acids. Germline CDR1 is LNHDA and CDR2 is SQIVND (reference sequence). CDR3 nucleotide sequence: TGTGCCAGTAGTTCCCGACCGGGGGATGGCTACACCTTC. Protein product: CASSSRPGDGYTF.

The chain carries TRBV7-8 and TRBJ1-5; 9 positions agree with TRBD1. This CDR3 has 18 residues. J lost 0 bases, V lost 11 bases, and 17 bases had no gene match. Germline loops: CDR1 SGHVS, CDR2 FQNEAQ. The CDR3 bases are TGTGCCCATTTTTTCCCGGGACAGGGCAAATATAGCAATCAGCCCCAGCATTTT. Protein sequence: CAHFFPGQGKYSNQPQHF.

The V gene is TRBV7-2, the J gene TRBJ2-7; D is undetermined. The CDR3 length is 15 residues. Trimming shortened V by 6 bases and J by 3 bases, and 18 bases separated the two germline ends. Germline V gene sequence: CDR1 SGHTA, CDR2 FQGNSA. The CDR3 loop reads CASRWMSVGNYEQYF. The CDR3 coding sequence is TGTGCCAGCAGATGGATGTCGGTCGGAAACTACGAGCAGTACTTC.

This CDR3 reads CASTTSGSGDTGELFF. DNA for the CDR3: TGCGCCAGTACAACTAGCGGGAGCGGCGACACCGGGGAGCTGTTTTTT. The V gene is TRBV5-1, the J gene TRBJ2-2; 11 nucleotides agree with TRBD2. The V gene end was trimmed by 8 bases and the J gene end by 3 bases; junction bases not matched to a gene: 9. This CDR3 contains 16 residues. Germline V gene data show CDR1 as SGHRS and CDR2 as YFSETQ.

The chain carries TRBV28 and TRBJ1-1; D is ambiguous. In germline, CDR1 is MDHEN, CDR2 SYDVKM. Trimming removed 7 bases at V and 2 bases at J, with 11 bases between. This CDR3 region has 13 residues. This CDR3 reads CASIGRSNTEAFF. The CDR3 nucleotides read TGTGCCAGCATCGGCAGGAGTAACACTGAAGCTTTCTTT. The full variable domain, completed using reference TRBV28 and TRBJ1-1, is DVKVTQSSRYLVKRTGEKVFLECVQDMDHENMFWYRQDPGLGLRLIYFSYDVKMKEKGDIPEGYSVSREKKERFSLILESASTNQTSMYLCASIGRSNTEAFFGQGTRLTVV.

The J gene is TRBJ2-7, the V gene TRBV18, with TRBD2 matching 11 bases. The CDR3 spans 16 residues. The germline gives CDR1 KGHSH, CDR2 LQKENI. Losses at the gene ends were 0 bases for V and 4 bases for J; bases not matched to a gene: 5. The CDR3 here is CASSPPSSGRRYEQYF. In DNA, the CDR3 is TGTGCCAGCTCACCACCGTCTAGCGGGAGGAGGTACGAGCAGTACTTC.

Remarks on this clone: One junction end disagrees with the germline gene, perhaps due to a read error. The V call is TRBV28, the J call TRBJ2-7; D is ambiguous. The length of the CDR3 is 13 residues. Germline values: CDR1 MDHEN, CDR2 SYDVKM. The CDR3 region is CASSLSSPVQPDF. Written as DNA, the CDR3 is TGTGCCAGCAGTTTATCATCCCCGGTCCAGCCCGACTTC.

The chain links TRBV5-5 to TRBJ2-7; TRBD2 might be the D (6 bases). V was shortened by 3 bases and J by 4 bases, with 11 bases between the two germline ends. CDR1 is SGHKS, CDR2 YYEKEE, per germline (reference sequence). CDR3 size: 13 residues. CDR3 residues: CASSWWAGYEQYF. The CDR3 DNA reads TGTGCCAGCAGCTGGTGGGCGGGATACGAGCAGTACTTC. Full variable domain (rest looked up from reference TRBV5-5 and TRBJ2-7): DAGVTQSPTHLIKTRGQQVTLRCSPISGHKSVSWYQQVLGQGPQFIFQYYEKEERGRGNFPDRFSARQFPNYSSELNVNALLLGDSALYLCASSWWAGYEQYFGPGTRLTVT.

This clone was observed a handful of times. The identical CDR3 is also encoded by other nucleotide sequences in the sample. The chain carries TRBV4-1 and TRBJ1-4, with D possibly being TRBD1 (6 bases). Looked up from germline, CDR1 is MGHRA and CDR2 is YSYEKL. V was shortened by 0 bases and J by 2 bases, with 10 bases between the two germline ends. This CDR3 has 16 residues. The DNA for the CDR3 is TGCGCCAGCAGCCAAGACCGCGGACAGACTAATGAAAAACTGTTTTTT. Translated: CASSQDRGQTNEKLFF.

This sequence joins TRBV7-3 and TRBJ2-1; 11 nucleotides match TRBD2. V dropped 4 bases and J dropped 6; count of bases not matched to a gene: 8. This CDR3 is built from 16 residues. The germline V gene has CDR1 SGHTA and CDR2 FQGTGA. CDR3 coding DNA: TGTGCCAGCAGCTCCTACGGTACTAGCGGGAGCAATGAGCAGTTCTTC. Amino acids: CASSSYGTSGSNEQFF.

This chain joins TRBV29-1 and TRBJ2-7; a weak D match, TRBD1 (8 bases). The V gene's germline CDR1 is SQVTM and CDR2 ANQGSEA. The CDR3 runs to 12 residues. The V gene lost 4 bases and the J gene lost 9 bases, with 16 bases spanning the gap. DNA of the CDR3: TGCAGCGTTGCTGAGGACAGGGAGGGGCAGTACTTC. Translated, it gives CSVAEDREGQYF.

The chain links TRBV11-2 to TRBJ2-3; D possibly matches TRBD1 or TRBD2 (5 bases each). Germline V gene data show CDR1 as SGHAT and CDR2 as FQNNGV. Trimming took 5 bases from V and 2 from J, leaving 14 bases between them. This CDR3 comprises 15 residues. DNA of the CDR3: TGTGCCAGCAGCACAGACCGGGGCGACACAGATACGCAGTATTTT. Amino acids: CASSTDRGDTDTQYF. The full variable domain, with the rest looked up from reference TRBV11-2 and TRBJ2-3, is EAGVAQSPRYKIIEKRQSVAFWCNPISGHATLYWYQQILGQGPKLLIQFQNNGVVDDSQLPKDRFSAERLKGVDSTLKIQPAKLEDSAVYLCASSTDRGDTDTQYFGPGTRLTVL.

This chain connects TRBV4-2 to TRBJ2-2; D perhaps matches TRBD2 (6 bases). V lost 4 bases and J lost 4, with 16 bases in between. The CDR3 runs to 16 residues. From germline, CDR1 is LGHNA and CDR2 YNFKEQ. CDR3 protein: CASSPLRAGGTGELFF. The CDR3 nucleotides are TGTGCCAGCAGCCCGCTCAGGGCCGGGGGCACCGGGGAGCTGTTTTTT.

V and J are TRBV11-2 and TRBJ2-3; the D gene is possibly TRBD2 (6 bases). This CDR3 spans 16 amino acids. V lost 0 bases, J lost 6 bases, and 16 bases lay in between. CDR1 SGHAT and CDR2 FQNNGV come from the germline V gene. This CDR3 is CASSLEAGIPSDTQYF. The CDR3 DNA reads as TGTGCCAGCAGCTTAGAGGCGGGAATTCCATCGGATACGCAGTATTTT.